The clone carrying this TCR beta chain was counted once. The antigen is not known. It was from PBMCs that CD4+ and CD8+ T cells were sorted. This sample is drawn from a study of CD8+ T cells in alopecia areata. General study findings and limits: Unlike in mice, where it was clearer, TCR sharing across patients was less clear, possibly HLA-related. There were also resident alphabeta T cells of normal skin sequenced in scalp samples. Lesional scalp exceeded normal scalp in clonality, especially in alopecia totalis/universalis.

RNA, once extracted, was reverse transcribed into cDNA for use as the sequencing template. Libraries were prepared by immunoSEQ multiplex PCR; TCRdb keeps only in-frame clonotypes and omits some of them. Seen here are 120,000 to 150,000 clones, about three fifths observed once, and the top ten hold 30% to 45%. The CDR3 runs 15 residues. Germline assignment: CDR1 MGHDK and CDR2 SYGVNS. The ends lost 7 bases at V and 5 bases at J; junction bases unmatched: 11. This sequence originates from a human donor in good health. The rearrangement links TRBV25-1 to TRBJ2-5, with 9 bases identical to TRBD2. The material sequenced was CD8+ T cells sorted from blood. The CDR3 here is CASNPRDSGSETQYF. Written as DNA, the CDR3 is TGTGCCAGCAATCCAAGAGATAGCGGGAGTGAGACCCAGTACTTC.